This T cell receptor (beta chain) comes out of a study of shared clonotypes between healthy human individuals (dated by TCRdb to the early 2020s). A note on the overall study: A couple of women and a few men aged 18 to 49 years were included in the cohort. For each donor, three plates each were used for CD4 naive and CD4 memory, two plates were used for CD8 naive, and one plate was used for CD8 memory. Per donor, leukapheresis produced somewhere between about 0.85 and 9.5 billion PBMCs. To increase sequencing depth and limit assay-specific biases, TCR repertoire library preparation and sequencing were carried out by different laboratories using diverse techniques. Blood TCR repertoires of roughly five healthy adults were deeply sequenced to estimate repertoire size and the extent of clonotype sharing between individuals.

With respect to this clone: The antigen it binds to is not known. No clone much larger than this one lies a single base away; base qualities are absent.

What the authors observed across the whole study: Based on pairwise subsampling, the degree of clonotype sharing among donors was expected to be affected by sequencing depth. Approximately 5% of naive CD4, roughly 3.6% of naive CD8, 2.3% of memory CD4, and roughly 0.4% of memory CD8 clonotypes were shared across several donors. Even with the large sequencing depth, rarefaction of the sorted-subset datasets indicated that sequencing was incomplete. Because the study included a small number of donors, the genetic and exposure-history diversity represented was limited. Higher generation probabilities were observed for clonotypes shared by all four sorted-subset donors than for non-shared clonotypes. Sampling was restricted to blood, and TCR repertoires in tissues likely differ from the TCR repertoires found in blood. Larger estimated clonotype richness was generally found for naive subsets than for memory subsets.

Healthy HIV-negative adults with no recently reported acute infections or vaccinations were included as donors. Every donor was a Caucasian adult residing in Nashville, Tennessee, USA. CD4+ T cells were enriched by magnetic negative selection, after which naive cells were positively selected on CD45RA and the negative fraction was taken as the memory subset. Blood was collected by leukapheresis, and PBMCs were isolated by Ficoll-Histopaque density gradient centrifugation and then cryopreserved in liquid nitrogen vapor phase. Analytical flow cytometry was used to check the purity and quantity of each magnetically sorted T cell population. Genomic DNA was isolated from every sorted fraction and measured by UV absorbance on a Nanodrop 2000c. Using the deep immunoSEQ assay, multiplex PCR amplified TCR CDR3 regions from genomic DNA. Extracted genomic DNA from each cell subset was spread evenly across all wells of several immunoSEQ 96-well plates, with each plate serving as a replicate. For sorted subsets, roughly 200 ng of genomic DNA, equivalent to 30,000 or so T cell genomes, went into each replicate PCR. The purified libraries were quantified using a Qubit 3.0 fluorometer, sized with a Bioanalyzer 2100, and then quantified again using the KAPA Library Quantification kit. A separate single-read 150-cycle Illumina NextSeq 550 flow cell was used to sequence each immunoSEQ 96-well plate. Turning to the authors' computational methods: The immunoSEQ output contained only junctional sequences without quality scores, so filtering could not match that applied to full-length reads. To assign V/J genes and CDR3, sequences were annotated against IMGT germline references using PyIR, a Python wrapper for IgBLAST v1.9. Any read was removed if the V/J assignment was weak (E-value above 1e-6), the CDR3 was missing, or the read contained stop codons, out-of-frame junctions, or ambiguous translated residues. A V3J clonotype was defined by an identical inferred V gene, J gene, and CDR3 amino acid sequence. Percentage overlap between repertoires was computed as shared unique clonotypes divided by the size of the smaller repertoire. Repertoire richness was assessed with RTK rarefaction, the Chao1 estimator, and Recon v2.1 estimates of unobserved clonotypes. OLGA was used to compute generation probabilities for all TCRbeta clonotypes that the gDNA method yielded from a few donors. TCRdb provides this immuneACCESS table in a form limited to in-frame rearrangements. Some clones are lacking; in checked studies, under half of them reflect an unresolved V gene, and why the rest are absent is not known. That table is the source of V, J and clone size, and D and trimming were worked out from the DNA. In all, the sample holds around 2.3 million clones, and 95% of those were seen once. Around 0.13% of the sample comes from the top ten.

Via the germline V gene (reference sequence), CDR1 is LNHDA and CDR2 SQIVND. The trim is 3 bases for V and 9 bases for J, with a gap of 12 bases between the germline ends. Taken from cysteine to phenylalanine, the CDR3 has 14 residues. Kept here is only the CDR3 DNA, which spans 42 bases and is read in frame from base 1. The sequence links TRBV19 to TRBJ1-6; no D segment can be confidently identified. The specimen was naive CD4+ T cells sorted from blood. The meaning of the sample's cell subset or site label: CD45RA+ positively selected. The sequence was collected from a young man in good health. The DNA is TGTGCCAGTAGTATTTGGAGTGTGGGTTCACCCCTCCACTTT. The resulting protein is CASSIWSVGSPLHF.